This paragraph reports one T cell receptor beta chain. Its cognate antigen is unknown. The CDR3 extends over 17 amino acids. V lost 3 bases and J lost 3; bases outside the gene matches: 7. The germline V gene encodes CDR1 KGHDR and CDR2 SFDVKD. TCRdb re-derived calls from the 5' RACE reads in MiXCR, one entry per CDR3 protein. Here the sample spans some 1,600,000 distinct CDR3 sequences, around 29% being singletons. This specimen comes from a study of identical twins. Study results and limitations: It was possible that invariant MAIT and iNKT cells partly confounded the zero-insertion analyses. High-abundance cord blood beta clonotypes had fewer insertions; memory repertoires showed none.

This sequence was found in a newborn girl in good health. The chain combines TRBV24-1 with TRBJ2-2; TRBD2 matches 9 bases. The source material was cord blood. The CDR3 DNA sequence: TGTGCCACCAGTGATCCCACAGGACTAGCGCACACCGGGGAGCTGTTTTTT. Protein sequence: CATSDPTGLAHTGELFF.